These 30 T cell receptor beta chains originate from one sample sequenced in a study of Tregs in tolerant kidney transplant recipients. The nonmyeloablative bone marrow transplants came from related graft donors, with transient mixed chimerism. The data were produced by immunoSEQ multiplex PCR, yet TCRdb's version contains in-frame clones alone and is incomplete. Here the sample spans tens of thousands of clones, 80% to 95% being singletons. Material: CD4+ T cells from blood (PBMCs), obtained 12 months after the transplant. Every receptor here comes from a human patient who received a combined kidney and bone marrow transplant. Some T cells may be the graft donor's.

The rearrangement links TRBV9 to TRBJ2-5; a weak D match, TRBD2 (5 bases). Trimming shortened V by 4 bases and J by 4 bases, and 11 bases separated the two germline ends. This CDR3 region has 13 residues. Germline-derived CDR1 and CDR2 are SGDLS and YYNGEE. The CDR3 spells CASSPHGVETQYF. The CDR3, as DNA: TGTGCCAGCAGCCCCCACGGGGTAGAGACCCAGTACTTC. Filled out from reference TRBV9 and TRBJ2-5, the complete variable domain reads DSGVTQTPKHLITATGQRVTLRCSPRSGDLSVYWYQQSLDQGLQFLIQYYNGEERAKGNILERFSAQQFPDLHSELNLSSLELGDSALYFCASSPHGVETQYFGPGTRLLVL.

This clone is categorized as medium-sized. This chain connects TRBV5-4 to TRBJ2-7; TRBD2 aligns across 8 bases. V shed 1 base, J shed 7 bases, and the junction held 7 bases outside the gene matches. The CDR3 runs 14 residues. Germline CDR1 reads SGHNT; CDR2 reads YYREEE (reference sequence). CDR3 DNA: TGTGCCAGCAGCTTGCCGGGAGGGTCTATGGAGCAGTACTTC. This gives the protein CASSLPGGSMEQYF.

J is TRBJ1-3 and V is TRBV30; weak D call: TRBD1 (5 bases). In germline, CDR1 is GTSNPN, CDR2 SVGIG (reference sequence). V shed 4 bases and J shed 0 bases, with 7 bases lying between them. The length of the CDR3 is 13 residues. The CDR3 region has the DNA TGTGCCTGGACCGGGGGCTCTGGAAACACCATATATTTT. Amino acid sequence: CAWTGGSGNTIYF.

This CDR3 is CASSFGLGGNYGYTF. The CDR3, as DNA: TGTGCCAGCAGCTTTGGTTTAGGGGGCAACTATGGCTACACCTTC. V usage is TRBV7-6 and J usage is TRBJ1-2; 7 nucleotides match TRBD1. Germline CDR1 reads SGHVS; CDR2 reads FNYEAQ. There are 15 residues in the CDR3. Trimming at V came to 3 bases and at J to 2 bases, leaving 6 bases not matched to a gene.

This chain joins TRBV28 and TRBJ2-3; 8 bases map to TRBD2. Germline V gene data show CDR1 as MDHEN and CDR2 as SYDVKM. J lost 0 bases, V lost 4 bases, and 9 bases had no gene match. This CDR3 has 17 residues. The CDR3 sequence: CASSSTKRGRSTDTQYF. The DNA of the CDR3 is TGTGCCAGCAGTTCCACCAAGCGGGGGAGAAGCACAGATACGCAGTATTTT.

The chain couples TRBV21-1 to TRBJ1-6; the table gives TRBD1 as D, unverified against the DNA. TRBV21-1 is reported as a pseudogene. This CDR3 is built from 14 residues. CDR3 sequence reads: CASRTGPYNSPLHF. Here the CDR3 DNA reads TGTGCCAGCAGGACAGGGCCCTATAATTCACCCCTCCACTTT.

The CDR3 DNA is TGTGCCAGCAGCTACGGGGGGGCCAGCACCGGGGAGCTGTTTTTT. It specifies CASSYGGASTGELFF. This chain joins TRBV7-8 and TRBJ2-2; 8 bases are a match to TRBD2. V gave up 4 bases and J gave up 4 bases; unmatched junction bases: 5. The CDR3 covers 15 residues. Germline V gene sequence: CDR1 SGHVS, CDR2 FQNEAQ.

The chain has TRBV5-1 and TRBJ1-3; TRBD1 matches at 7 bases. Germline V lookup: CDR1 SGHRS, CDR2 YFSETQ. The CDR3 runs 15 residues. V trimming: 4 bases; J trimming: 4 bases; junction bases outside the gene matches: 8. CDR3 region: CASSRIGQVGNTIYF. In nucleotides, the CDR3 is TGCGCCAGCAGCCGTATAGGACAGGTGGGAAACACCATATATTTT. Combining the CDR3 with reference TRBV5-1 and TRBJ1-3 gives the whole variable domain KAGVTQTPRYLIKTRGQQVTLSCSPISGHRSVSWYQQTPGQGLQFLFEYFSETQRNKGNFPGRFSGRQFSNSRSEMNVSTLELGDSALYLCASSRIGQVGNTIYFGEGSWLTVV.

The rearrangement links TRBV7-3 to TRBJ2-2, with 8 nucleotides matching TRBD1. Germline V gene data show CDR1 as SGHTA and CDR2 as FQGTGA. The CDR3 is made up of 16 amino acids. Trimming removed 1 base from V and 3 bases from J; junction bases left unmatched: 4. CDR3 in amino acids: CASSLNPGQDTGELFF. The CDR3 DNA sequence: TGTGCCAGCAGCTTAAACCCGGGACAGGACACCGGGGAGCTGTTTTTT.

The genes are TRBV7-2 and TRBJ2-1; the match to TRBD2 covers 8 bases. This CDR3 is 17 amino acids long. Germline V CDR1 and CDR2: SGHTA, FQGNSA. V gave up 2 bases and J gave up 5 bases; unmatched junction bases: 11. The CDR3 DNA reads TGTGCCAGCAGCTTATTCGGCGGGAGGCCTCCTCACAATGAGCAGTTCTTC. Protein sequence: CASSLFGGRPPHNEQFF.

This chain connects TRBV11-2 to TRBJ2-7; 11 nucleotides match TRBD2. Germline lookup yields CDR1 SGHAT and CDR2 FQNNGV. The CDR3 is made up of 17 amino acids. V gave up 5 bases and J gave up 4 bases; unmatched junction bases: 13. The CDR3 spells CASSLIPGLAVTYEQYF. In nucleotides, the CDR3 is TGTGCCAGCAGCCTCATCCCGGGACTAGCGGTAACATACGAGCAGTACTTC.

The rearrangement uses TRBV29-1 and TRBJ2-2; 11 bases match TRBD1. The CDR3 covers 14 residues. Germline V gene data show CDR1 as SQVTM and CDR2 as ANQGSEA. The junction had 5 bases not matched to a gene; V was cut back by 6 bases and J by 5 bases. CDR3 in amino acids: CSVRDRGNTGELFF. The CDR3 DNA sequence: TGCAGCGTCCGGGACAGGGGGAATACCGGGGAGCTGTTTTTT.

CDR3 bases: TGTGCCAGCTCACCGGGACAGAAGAACACCGGGGAGCTGTTTTTT. Protein: CASSPGQKNTGELFF. The chain has TRBV18 and TRBJ2-2; TRBD1 aligns across 7 bases. CDR1 is KGHSH and CDR2 is LQKENI in the germline V gene. V gave up 3 bases and J gave up 1 base; unmatched junction bases: 2. This CDR3 spans 15 amino acids.

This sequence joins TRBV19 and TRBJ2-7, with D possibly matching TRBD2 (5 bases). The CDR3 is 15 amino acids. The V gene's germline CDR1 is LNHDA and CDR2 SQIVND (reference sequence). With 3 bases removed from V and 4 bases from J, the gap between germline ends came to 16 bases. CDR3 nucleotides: TGTGCCAGTAGTATTACACGGGATACTAGATACGAGCAGTACTTC. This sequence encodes CASSITRDTRYEQYF.

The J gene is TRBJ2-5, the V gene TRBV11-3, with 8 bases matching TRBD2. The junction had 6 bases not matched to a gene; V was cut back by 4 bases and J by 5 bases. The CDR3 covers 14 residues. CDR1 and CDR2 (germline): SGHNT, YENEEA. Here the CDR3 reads CASSSGGIRETQYF. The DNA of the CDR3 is TGTGCCAGCAGCTCGGGGGGGATACGGGAGACCCAGTACTTC.

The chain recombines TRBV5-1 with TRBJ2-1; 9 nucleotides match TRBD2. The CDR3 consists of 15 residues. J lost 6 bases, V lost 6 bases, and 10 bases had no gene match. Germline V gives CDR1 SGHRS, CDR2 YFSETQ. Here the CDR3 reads CASTSDVAGVNEQFF. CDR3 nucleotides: TGCGCCAGCACTTCCGACGTAGCGGGAGTCAATGAGCAGTTCTTC.

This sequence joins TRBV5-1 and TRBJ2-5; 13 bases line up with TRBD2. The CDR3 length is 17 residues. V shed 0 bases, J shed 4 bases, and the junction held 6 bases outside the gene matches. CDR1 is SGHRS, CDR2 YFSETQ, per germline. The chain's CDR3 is CASSLGGLAGSGETQYF. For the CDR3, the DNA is TGCGCCAGCAGCTTGGGGGGACTAGCGGGGTCGGGAGAGACCCAGTACTTC.

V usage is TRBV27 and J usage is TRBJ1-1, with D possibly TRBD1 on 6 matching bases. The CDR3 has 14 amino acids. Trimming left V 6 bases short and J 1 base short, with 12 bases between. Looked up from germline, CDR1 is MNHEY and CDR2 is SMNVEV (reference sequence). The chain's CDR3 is CASRLTGRNTEAFF. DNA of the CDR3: TGTGCCAGCAGGCTGACAGGTCGGAACACTGAAGCTTTCTTT.

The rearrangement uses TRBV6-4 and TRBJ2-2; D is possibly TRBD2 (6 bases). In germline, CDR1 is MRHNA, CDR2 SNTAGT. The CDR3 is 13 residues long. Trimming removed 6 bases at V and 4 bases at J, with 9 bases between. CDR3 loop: CASRRGSTGELFF. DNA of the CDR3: TGTGCCAGCAGACGGGGGTCCACCGGGGAGCTGTTTTTT.

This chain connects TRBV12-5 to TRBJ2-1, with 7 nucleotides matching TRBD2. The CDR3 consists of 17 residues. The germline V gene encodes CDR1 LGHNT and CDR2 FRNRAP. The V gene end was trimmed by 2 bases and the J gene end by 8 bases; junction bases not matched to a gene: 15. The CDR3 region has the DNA TGTGCTAGTGGTTTGCTCTTGAGGCGGGAGCTCGGCGATGAGCAGTTCTTC. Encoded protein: CASGLLLRRELGDEQFF.

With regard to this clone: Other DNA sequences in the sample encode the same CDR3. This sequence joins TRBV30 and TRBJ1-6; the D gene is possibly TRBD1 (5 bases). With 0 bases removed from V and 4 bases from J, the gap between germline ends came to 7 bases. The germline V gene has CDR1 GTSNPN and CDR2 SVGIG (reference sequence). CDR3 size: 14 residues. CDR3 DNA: TGTGCCTGGAGTGTAGGGGATTATAATTCACCCCTCCACTTT. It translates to CAWSVGDYNSPLHF.

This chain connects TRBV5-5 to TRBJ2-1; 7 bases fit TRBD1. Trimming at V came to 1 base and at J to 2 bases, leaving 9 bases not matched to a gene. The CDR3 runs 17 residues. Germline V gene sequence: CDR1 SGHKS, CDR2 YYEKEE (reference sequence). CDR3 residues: CASSLRVWGQPYNEQFF. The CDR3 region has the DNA TGTGCCAGCAGCTTGAGGGTTTGGGGACAGCCCTACAATGAGCAGTTCTTC. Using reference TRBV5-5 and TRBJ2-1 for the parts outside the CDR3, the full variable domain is DAGVTQSPTHLIKTRGQQVTLRCSPISGHKSVSWYQQVLGQGPQFIFQYYEKEERGRGNFPDRFSARQFPNYSSELNVNALLLGDSALYLCASSLRVWGQPYNEQFFGPGTRLTVL.

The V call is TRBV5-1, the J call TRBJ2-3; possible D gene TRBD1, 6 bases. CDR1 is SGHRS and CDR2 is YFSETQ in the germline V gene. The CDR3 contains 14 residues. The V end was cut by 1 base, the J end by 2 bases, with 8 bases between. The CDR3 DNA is TGCGCCAGCAGCTTGACAGGGCCCACAGATACGCAGTATTTT. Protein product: CASSLTGPTDTQYF.

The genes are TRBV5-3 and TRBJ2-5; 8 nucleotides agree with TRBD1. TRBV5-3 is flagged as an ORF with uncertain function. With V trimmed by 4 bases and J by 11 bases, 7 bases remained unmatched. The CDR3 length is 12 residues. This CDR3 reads CARSDRGWEQYF. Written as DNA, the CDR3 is TGTGCCAGAAGCGACAGGGGATGGGAGCAGTACTTC.

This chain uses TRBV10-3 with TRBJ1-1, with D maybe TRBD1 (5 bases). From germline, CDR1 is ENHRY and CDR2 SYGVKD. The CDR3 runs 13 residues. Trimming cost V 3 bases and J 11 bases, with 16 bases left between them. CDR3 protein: CAISEQVAVQAFF. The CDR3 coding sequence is TGTGCCATCAGTGAACAGGTGGCGGTTCAGGCTTTCTTT.

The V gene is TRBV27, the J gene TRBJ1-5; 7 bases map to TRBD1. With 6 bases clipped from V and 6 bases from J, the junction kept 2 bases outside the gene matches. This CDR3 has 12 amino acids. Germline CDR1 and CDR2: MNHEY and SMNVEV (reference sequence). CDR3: CASRQGFQPQHF. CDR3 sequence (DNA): TGTGCCAGCAGACAGGGGTTTCAGCCCCAGCATTTT.

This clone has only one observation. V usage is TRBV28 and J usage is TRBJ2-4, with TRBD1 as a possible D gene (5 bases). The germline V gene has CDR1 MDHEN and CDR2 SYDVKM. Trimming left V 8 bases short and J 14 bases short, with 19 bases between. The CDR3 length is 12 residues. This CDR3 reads CASSAGYVSKYF. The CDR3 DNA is TGTGCCAGCTCTGCAGGGTATGTGAGCAAGTACTTC.

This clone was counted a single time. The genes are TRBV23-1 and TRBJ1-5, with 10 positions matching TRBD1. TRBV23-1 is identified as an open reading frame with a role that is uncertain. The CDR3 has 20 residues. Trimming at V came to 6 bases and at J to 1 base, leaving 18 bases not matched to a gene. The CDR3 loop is CASRPSKPGQGNPSNQPQHF. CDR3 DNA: TGCGCCAGCAGGCCAAGCAAACCGGGACAGGGGAACCCCAGCAATCAGCCCCAGCATTTT.

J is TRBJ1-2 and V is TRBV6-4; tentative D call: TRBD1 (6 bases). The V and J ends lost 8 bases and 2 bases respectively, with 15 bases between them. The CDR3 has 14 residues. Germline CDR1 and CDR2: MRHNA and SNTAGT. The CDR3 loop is CASPQGQINYGYTF. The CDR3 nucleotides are TGTGCCAGCCCCCAGGGGCAGATCAACTATGGCTACACCTTC.

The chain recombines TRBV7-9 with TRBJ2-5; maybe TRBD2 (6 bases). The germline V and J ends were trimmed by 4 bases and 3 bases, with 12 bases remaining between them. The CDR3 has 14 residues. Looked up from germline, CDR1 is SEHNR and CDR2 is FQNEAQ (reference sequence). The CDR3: CASSSRTGEETQYF. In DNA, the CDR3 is TGTGCCAGCAGCTCCCGGACGGGAGAAGAGACCCAGTACTTC.